This TCR beta chain was recorded in a study of cytomegalovirus exposure and HLA in healthy donors. This clone was found once. Its matching antigen is unknown. With 60 Vbeta and 13 Jbeta primers, the PCR was carried out. Clones were read by immunoSEQ multiplex PCR, and TCRdb kept only the in-frame ones, dropping some. The sample has roughly 200,000 clones, 70% to 85% seen once. Study results and caveats: In presence/absence analyses, roughly uniform sequencing depth across donors was assumed. No immune exposure information besides CMV serostatus was available. Trimming of TCR beta V- and J-genes showed a link, identified in a later analysis, to a missense DCLRE1C variant.

Sequenced material: PBMCs. This sequence was found in a woman in her fifties or sixties in good health and CMV-seropositive.

The CDR3: CASSPTLAGDEQYF. The CDR3 nucleotides read TGTGCCAGCTCACCTACGCTAGCGGGGGACGAGCAGTACTTC. The J gene is TRBJ2-7, the V gene TRBV18, with 10 bases fitting TRBD2. Germline V gives CDR1 KGHSH, CDR2 LQKENI. Unmatched junction bases numbered 4, after V lost 3 bases and J lost 5 bases. CDR3 size: 14 residues. Full variable domain (outside the CDR3, taken from reference TRBV18 and TRBJ2-7): NAGVMQNPRHLVRRRGQEARLRCSPMKGHSHVYWYRQLPEEGLKFMVYLQKENIIDESGMPKERFSAEFPKEGPSILRIQQVVRGDSAAYFCASSPTLAGDEQYFGPGTRLTVT.